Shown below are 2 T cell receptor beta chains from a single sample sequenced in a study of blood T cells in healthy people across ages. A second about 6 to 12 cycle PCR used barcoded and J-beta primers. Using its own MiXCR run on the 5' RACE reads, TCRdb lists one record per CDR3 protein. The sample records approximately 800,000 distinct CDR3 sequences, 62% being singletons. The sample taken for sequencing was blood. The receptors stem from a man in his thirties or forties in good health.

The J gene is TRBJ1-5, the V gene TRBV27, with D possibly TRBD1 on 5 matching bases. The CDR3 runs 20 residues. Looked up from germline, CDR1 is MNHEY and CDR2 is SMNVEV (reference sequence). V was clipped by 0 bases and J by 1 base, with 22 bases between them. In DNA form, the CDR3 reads TGTGCCAGCAGTTTATCGACGGGGGAGAGACTTAGGTCGAGCAATCAGCCCCAGCATTTT. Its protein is CASSLSTGERLRSSNQPQHF.

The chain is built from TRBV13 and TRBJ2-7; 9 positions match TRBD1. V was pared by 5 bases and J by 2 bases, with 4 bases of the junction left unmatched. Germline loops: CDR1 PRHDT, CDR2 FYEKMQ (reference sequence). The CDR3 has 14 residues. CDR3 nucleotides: TGTGCCAGCAGCGCTAGGACAGGGGCCTACGAGCAGTACTTC. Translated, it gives CASSARTGAYEQYF.